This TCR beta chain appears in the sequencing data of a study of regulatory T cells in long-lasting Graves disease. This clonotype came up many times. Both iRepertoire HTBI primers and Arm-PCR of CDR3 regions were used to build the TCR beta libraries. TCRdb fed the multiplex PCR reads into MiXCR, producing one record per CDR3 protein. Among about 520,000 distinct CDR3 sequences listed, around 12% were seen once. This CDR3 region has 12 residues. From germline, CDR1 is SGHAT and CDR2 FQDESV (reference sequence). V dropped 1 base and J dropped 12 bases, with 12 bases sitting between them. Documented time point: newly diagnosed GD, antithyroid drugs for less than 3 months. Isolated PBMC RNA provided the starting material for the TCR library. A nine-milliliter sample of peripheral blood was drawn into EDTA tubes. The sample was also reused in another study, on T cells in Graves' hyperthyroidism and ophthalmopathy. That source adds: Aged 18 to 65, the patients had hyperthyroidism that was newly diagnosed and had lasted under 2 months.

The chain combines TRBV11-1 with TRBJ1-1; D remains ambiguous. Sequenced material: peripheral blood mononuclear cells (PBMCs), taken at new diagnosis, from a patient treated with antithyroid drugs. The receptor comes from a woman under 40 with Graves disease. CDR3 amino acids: CASSLVGGLTFF. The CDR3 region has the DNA TGTGCCAGCAGCTTAGTCGGCGGTTTGACTTTCTTT.